The 23 T cell receptor beta chains presented below share a single source sample, sequenced in a study of blood T cells in healthy people across ages. Sample-barcoded 5' priming and a J-beta primer mix drove a second PCR of roughly 6 to 12 cycles. MiXCR was run by TCRdb on the 5' RACE reads, yielding one entry per CDR3 protein. Among approximately 810,000 distinct CDR3 sequences listed, around 26% were seen once. Sequencing was carried out using blood. The receptors originated from a woman at least 80 years old in good health.

This clonotype was counted a few times. CDR3 bases: TGCAGTGCTAGTGATAGTCAAACCTACGAGCAGTACTTC. The encoded protein is CSASDSQTYEQYF. The rearrangement uses TRBV20-1 and TRBJ2-7; D call uncertain. With 3 bases removed from V and 2 bases from J, the gap between germline ends came to 11 bases. This CDR3 spans 13 amino acids. Germline V CDR1 and CDR2: DFQATT, SNEGSKA (reference sequence).

This clonotype was seen a handful of times. In DNA, the CDR3 is TGTGCCAGCAGCACCCGCGACCATAAGGTAGATACGCAGTATTTT. Amino acid sequence: CASSTRDHKVDTQYF. The J gene is TRBJ2-3, the V gene TRBV7-9; D remains ambiguous. From germline, CDR1 is SEHNR and CDR2 FQNEAQ (reference sequence). This CDR3 region has 15 residues. V was trimmed by 5 bases and J by 5 bases, leaving 17 bases between them.

This CDR3 is CASSARITSPQYF. In DNA, the CDR3 is TGTGCCAGCAGTGCCAGGATCACCTCGCCCCAGTACTTC. The J gene is TRBJ2-7, the V gene TRBV6-5; the D is unclear. The V gene lost 5 bases and the J gene lost 10 bases, with 18 bases spanning the gap. The CDR3 contains 13 residues. CDR1 MNHEY and CDR2 SVGAGI come from the germline V gene.

The CDR3 DNA reads as TGCGCCAGCAGCCAGCGGGACAGGGGAATCACAGATACGCAGTATTTT. Encoded protein: CASSQRDRGITDTQYF. The V call is TRBV4-3, the J call TRBJ2-3; 10 bases are shared with TRBD1. With 3 bases clipped from V and 2 bases from J, the junction kept 5 bases outside the gene matches. The CDR3 length is 16 residues. Germline V CDR1 and CDR2: LGHNA, YSLEER.

This rearrangement joins TRBV7-3 to TRBJ2-3; 14 bases map to TRBD2. V dropped 5 bases and J dropped 4; count of bases not matched to a gene: 5. The germline V gene has CDR1 SGHTA and CDR2 FQGTGA. The CDR3 spans 16 residues. The CDR3 bases are TGTGCCAGCAGCCCCGAGACTAGCGGGGGGGCAGATACGCAGTATTTT. Protein product: CASSPETSGGADTQYF.

This clonotype was observed at least ten times. This chain connects TRBV6-2 or TRBV6-3 to TRBJ2-1, with D perhaps TRBD1 (6 bases). The length of the CDR3 is 15 residues. The V and J ends lost 3 bases and 2 bases respectively, with 11 bases between them. CDR1 is MNHEY, CDR2 SVGEGT, per germline. The CDR3 sequence: CASSYGTTTYNEQFF. The DNA for the CDR3 is TGTGCCAGCAGTTATGGGACAACAACCTACAATGAGCAGTTCTTC.

This clonotype was seen ten or more times. This sequence joins TRBV6-6 and TRBJ1-5; D gene unclear. Germline V CDR1 and CDR2: MNHNY, SVGAGI (reference sequence). This CDR3 spans 15 amino acids. With 2 bases removed from V and 0 bases from J, the gap between germline ends came to 8 bases. The CDR3 reads CASSYRGGSNQPQHF. CDR3 in DNA: TGTGCCAGCAGTTACCGGGGAGGTAGCAATCAGCCCCAGCATTTT.

This clonotype was observed many times. This rearrangement joins TRBV20-1 to TRBJ2-5; TRBD2 might be the D (6 bases). V lost 0 bases, J lost 5 bases, and 7 bases lay in between. Per germline, CDR1 DFQATT and CDR2 SNEGSKA (reference sequence). The CDR3 loop spans 12 amino acids. The CDR3 reads CSAREGRETQYF. The CDR3 DNA follows: TGCAGTGCTAGAGAGGGGAGGGAGACCCAGTACTTC.

CDR3 coding DNA: TGCAGTGCTAGAGACGGAGCGGGAGGGGAAGAGACCCAGTACTTC. As protein: CSARDGAGGEETQYF. The rearrangement uses TRBV20-1 and TRBJ2-5; 10 nucleotides line up with TRBD2. Looked up from germline, CDR1 is DFQATT and CDR2 is SNEGSKA (reference sequence). Trimming removed 0 bases from V and 3 bases from J; junction bases left unmatched: 4. The length of the CDR3 is 15 residues.

This clonotype has more than one count but fewer than ten. J is TRBJ1-6 and V is TRBV2; 10 nucleotides match TRBD1. The CDR3 covers 15 residues. The junction had 6 bases not matched to a gene; V was cut back by 6 bases and J by 7 bases. Germline CDR1 reads SNHLY; CDR2 reads FYNNEI. DNA for the CDR3: TGTGCCAGCAGCACTTCGGGACAGGGGAATTCACCCCTCCACTTT. Translation gives CASSTSGQGNSPLHF.

This clonotype was picked up many times. The chain has TRBV20-1 and TRBJ2-7; 16 nucleotides line up with TRBD2. V was clipped by 4 bases and J by 4 bases; unmatched bases: 7. The germline V gene encodes CDR1 DFQATT and CDR2 SNEGSKA (reference sequence). The CDR3 has 16 residues. The CDR3 spells CSATPWGLAGGYEQYF. CDR3 coding DNA: TGCAGTGCTACTCCGTGGGGACTAGCGGGGGGGTACGAGCAGTACTTC.

A note on this clonotype: Given a much more abundant clone one base away, this may be a read error. The chain employs TRBV7-2 and TRBJ2-7; D may be TRBD1 (6 bases). This CDR3 has 15 amino acids. The ends were cut back, 7 bases at V and 5 bases at J, with 21 bases in the middle. The V gene's germline CDR1 is SGHTA and CDR2 FQGNSA. The CDR3: CASNPRGPARDEQYF. The DNA for the CDR3 is TGTGCCAGCAACCCCAGGGGTCCGGCCAGGGACGAGCAGTACTTC.

CDR3 sequence: CASSSTRTSGTDTQYF. The CDR3, as DNA: TGTGCCAGCAGCTCCACACGGACTAGCGGGACAGATACGCAGTATTTT. V usage is TRBV7-2 and J usage is TRBJ2-3; 11 bases fit TRBD2. Trimming removed 4 bases from V and 3 bases from J; junction bases left unmatched: 6. Looked up from germline, CDR1 is SGHTA and CDR2 is FQGNSA. The CDR3 covers 16 residues.

The chain is built from TRBV27 and TRBJ2-3; 11 positions agree with TRBD2. V shed 7 bases, J shed 3 bases, and the junction held 9 bases outside the gene matches. Germline CDR1 is MNHEY and CDR2 is SMNVEV (reference sequence). This CDR3 is built from 16 residues. CDR3 DNA: TGTGCCAGCAAACCCTCCGGACTAGCGGGTACAGATACGCAGTATTTT. Amino acid sequence: CASKPSGLAGTDTQYF.

Ten or more counts support this clonotype. The V call is TRBV20-1, the J call TRBJ1-2, with 7 nucleotides matching TRBD1. This CDR3 contains 15 residues. The germline V gene encodes CDR1 DFQATT and CDR2 SNEGSKA (reference sequence). V lost 1 base, J lost 4 bases, and 9 bases stayed unmatched. The CDR3 loop reads CSARGFGRGSYGYTF. The DNA for the CDR3 is TGCAGTGCTAGAGGATTCGGCAGGGGGTCCTATGGCTACACCTTC.

This clonotype came up a few times. The chain couples TRBV5-5 to TRBJ1-2; D call uncertain. V shed 3 bases and J shed 3 bases, with 15 bases lying between them. Per germline, CDR1 SGHKS and CDR2 YYEKEE (reference sequence). The CDR3 covers 15 residues. CDR3 nucleotide sequence: TGTGCCAGCAGCTCTAAAGGCAGCCTCGACTATGGCTACACCTTC. Its translation is CASSSKGSLDYGYTF. The whole variable domain, remainder taken from reference TRBV5-5 and TRBJ1-2, is DAGVTQSPTHLIKTRGQQVTLRCSPISGHKSVSWYQQVLGQGPQFIFQYYEKEERGRGNFPDRFSARQFPNYSSELNVNALLLGDSALYLCASSSKGSLDYGYTFGSGTRLTVV.

This clonotype was counted once. The V gene is TRBV4-3, the J gene TRBJ1-4; TRBD1 matches at 9 bases. Trimming removed 2 bases from V and 7 bases from J; junction bases left unmatched: 20. Germline CDR1 reads LGHNA; CDR2 reads YSLEER. The CDR3 has 20 residues. CDR3: CASSQSYPGQGILGGEKLFF. The CDR3 DNA reads as TGCGCCAGCAGCCAAAGCTACCCGGGACAGGGAATATTGGGGGGTGAAAAACTGTTTTTT.

This clonotype was counted many times. The chain uses TRBV4-1 and TRBJ2-1; 11 nucleotides align to TRBD2. J was trimmed by 4 bases and V by 4 bases; bases with no gene match: 6. The CDR3 is 16 amino acids. From germline, CDR1 is MGHRA and CDR2 YSYEKL. The CDR3 region is CASSPTIAGGYNEQFF. CDR3 nucleotide sequence: TGCGCCAGCAGCCCGACTATAGCGGGGGGGTACAATGAGCAGTTCTTC.

This clonotype is a singleton in its sample. As the CDR3 is not closed by the conserved phenylalanine or tryptophan, this likely results from a read error. The CDR3 region is CASSLTGGKNIQYV. The CDR3 DNA follows: TGTGCCAGCAGCTTAACAGGGGGCAAAAACATTCAGTACGTC. J is TRBJ2-4 and V is TRBV3-1; 8 nucleotides line up with TRBD1. This CDR3 is 14 amino acids long. The V and J ends lost 5 bases and 3 bases, in that order; junction bases with no gene match: 3. The germline gives CDR1 LGHDT, CDR2 YNNKEL (reference sequence).

This clonotype was observed at least ten times. V is TRBV15 and J is TRBJ2-3; D not resolved. The CDR3 covers 15 residues. In germline, CDR1 is LNHNV, CDR2 YYDKDF (reference sequence). The germline V and J ends were trimmed by 0 bases and 4 bases, with 11 bases remaining between them. The CDR3 is CATSRDPVSSDTQYF. In nucleotides, the CDR3 is TGTGCCACCAGCAGAGATCCGGTCAGTTCAGATACGCAGTATTTT.

Concerning this clonotype: A much more abundant neighbour one base away suggests this may be a read error. The chain couples TRBV20-1 to TRBJ2-7; 8 nucleotides align to TRBD2. V was pared by 1 base and J by 7 bases, with 12 bases of the junction left unmatched. The germline CDR1 and CDR2 sequences are DFQATT and SNEGSKA (reference sequence). This CDR3 contains 15 residues. CDR3 DNA sequence: TGCAGTGCTAGAGGGGTTAGCGGGGTTTACAATGAGCAGTACTTC. Residues: CSARGVSGVYNEQYF.

The sample holds many counts of this clonotype. The rearrangement links TRBV7-6 to TRBJ2-7, with 8 bases that match TRBD1. The CDR3 is 15 amino acids. Germline trimming cut 7 bases from V and 0 bases from J; bases unmatched to any gene: 8. The germline gives CDR1 SGHVS, CDR2 FNYEAQ. The CDR3 sequence is CASTLGTGVSYEQYF. Here the CDR3 DNA reads TGTGCCAGCACCCTTGGGACAGGTGTCTCCTACGAGCAGTACTTC.

This clonotype came up a few times. The rearrangement links TRBV6-5 to TRBJ2-1; 12 nucleotides match TRBD2. V lost 4 bases and J lost 6; bases outside the gene matches: 19. Germline-derived CDR1 and CDR2 are MNHEY and SVGAGI. This CDR3 contains 20 residues. The CDR3 here is CASSLRTSGDPFGQVNEQFF. Written as DNA, the CDR3 is TGTGCCAGCAGTTTGCGGACTAGCGGGGACCCCTTCGGACAAGTCAATGAGCAGTTCTTC.